Presented here are 16 T cell receptor beta chains from one specimen sequenced in a study of CD8 T cells in Susac syndrome. RNA amounts of roughly 0.45 to 1 ug underwent reverse transcription with random hexamers. TCRdb re-derived calls from the immunoSEQ multiplex PCR reads in MiXCR, one entry per CDR3 protein. The sample lists some 200,000 distinct CDR3 sequences, about 91% occurring once. Sequencing was done on a sample of CD4+ T cells from PBMCs. The source of these receptors is a human donor with Susac syndrome.

V gene TRBV23-1 combines with J gene TRBJ2-3; 11 positions agree with TRBD2. TRBV23-1 is known as an ORF, though its function is uncertain. The CDR3 has 18 amino acids. Trimming removed 2 bases from V and 0 bases from J; junction bases left unmatched: 7. The CDR3 nucleotides read TGCGCCAGCAGTCAACCACCGACTAGCGGGACTAGCACAGATACGCAGTATTTT. As protein: CASSQPPTSGTSTDTQYF.

The chain couples TRBV7-2 to TRBJ2-7, with D possibly matching TRBD1 (5 bases). CDR1 is SGHTA and CDR2 is FQGNSA in the germline V gene. The CDR3 extends over 15 amino acids. V was clipped by 2 bases and J by 5 bases, with 16 bases between them. CDR3 region: CASSLQGLVSHEQYF. The CDR3 coding sequence is TGTGCCAGCAGCTTACAGGGCCTGGTGTCCCACGAGCAGTACTTC.

The V and J genes are TRBV9 and TRBJ1-6; 7 nucleotides line up with TRBD1. Germline CDR1 reads SGDLS; CDR2 reads YYNGEE. J was trimmed by 6 bases and V by 4 bases; bases with no gene match: 7. This CDR3 has 15 amino acids. This chain's CDR3 is CASSPPGQVNSPLHF. The CDR3 bases are TGTGCCAGCAGCCCACCCGGACAGGTTAATTCACCCCTCCACTTT.

The chain couples TRBV20-1 to TRBJ2-5; 15 bases match TRBD2. The V segment lost 6 bases and the J segment 5 bases; nucleotides outside the gene matches: 10. The CDR3 sequence is 16 residues long. CDR1 DFQATT and CDR2 SNEGSKA come from the germline V gene (reference sequence). The CDR3 nucleotides read TGCAGTGCCAGGACTAGCGGGGGGGCCGTTCGGGAGACCCAGTACTTC. Residues: CSARTSGGAVRETQYF.

The rearrangement links TRBV12-3 or TRBV12-4 to TRBJ2-1; TRBD2 matches 7 bases. With 5 bases clipped from V and 10 bases from J, the junction kept 11 bases outside the gene matches. The CDR3 loop spans 14 amino acids. The CDR3 protein is CASSPEPGGDEQFF. CDR3 DNA: TGTGCCAGCAGTCCCGAGCCGGGAGGCGACGAGCAGTTCTTC.

As concerns this clonotype: Since the CDR3 does not end with the conserved phenylalanine or tryptophan, this likely comes from a read error. The chain couples TRBV20-1 to TRBJ2-7, with 12 bases that match TRBD2. Looked up from germline, CDR1 is DFQATT and CDR2 is SNEGSKA (reference sequence). V was clipped by 0 bases and J by 3 bases; unmatched bases: 3. CDR3 size: 15 residues. CDR3 loop: CSARDTSGGFYEQYL. The CDR3 nucleotides are TGCAGTGCTAGAGATACTAGCGGGGGGTTCTACGAGCAGTACCTC.

The CDR3: CASSRQGTHEQYF. Written as DNA, the CDR3 is TGTGCCAGCTCTCGACAGGGTACCCACGAGCAGTACTTC. The chain links TRBV19 to TRBJ2-7; 7 nucleotides align to TRBD1. Germline lookup yields CDR1 LNHDA and CDR2 SQIVND (reference sequence). The CDR3 runs 13 residues. V was pared by 9 bases and J by 5 bases, with 10 bases of the junction left unmatched. Variable domain in full (rest from reference TRBV19 and TRBJ2-7): DGGITQSPKYLFRKEGQNVTLSCEQNLNHDAMYWYRQDPGQGLRLIYYSQIVNDFQKGDIAEGYSVSREKKESFPLTVTSAQKNPTAFYLCASSRQGTHEQYFGPGTRLTVT.

This rearrangement joins TRBV6-1 to TRBJ1-2; D remains ambiguous. Germline CDR1 and CDR2: MNHNS and SASEGT. The V end lost 5 bases, the J end lost 4 bases, and 11 bases lay between the germline ends. The CDR3 has 13 amino acids. The CDR3 reads CASSMDGIYGYTF. DNA of the CDR3: TGTGCCAGCAGTATGGACGGCATCTATGGCTACACCTTC.

The chain joins TRBV4-1 to TRBJ2-1, with TRBD2 matching over 9 bases. V lost 2 bases to trimming and J lost 7 bases; unmatched junction nucleotides: 6. Germline values: CDR1 MGHRA, CDR2 YSYEKL. The CDR3 runs 15 residues. CDR3 region: CASSQIAGVRNEQFF. DNA of the CDR3: TGCGCCAGCAGCCAAATAGCGGGAGTAAGAAATGAGCAGTTCTTC.

J is TRBJ2-7 and V is TRBV3-1, with D uncertain. Trimming took off 0 bases at V and 7 bases at J, with 4 bases between the two ends. The CDR3 extends over 11 amino acids. Germline values: CDR1 LGHDT, CDR2 YNNKEL (reference sequence). The CDR3 coding sequence is TGTGCCAGCAGCCAAGAGGGGGAGCAGTACTTC. Translation gives CASSQEGEQYF.

The chain couples TRBV28 to TRBJ1-2, with TRBD1 matching 7 bases. Germline assignment: CDR1 MDHEN and CDR2 SYDVKM. This CDR3 is built from 15 residues. The J segment lost 8 bases and the V segment lost 8 bases, leaving 17 bases of the junction unmatched. In DNA, the CDR3 is TGTGCCAGCCAGGGGGTGCGGGGGACCAAGTGGGGCTACACCTTC. Protein product: CASQGVRGTKWGYTF.

This clonotype was observed a single time. V is TRBV10-3 and J is TRBJ2-1; the match to TRBD2 covers 8 bases. V lost 7 bases, J lost 5 bases, and 1 base stayed unmatched. The germline CDR1 and CDR2 sequences are ENHRY and SYGVKD. The CDR3 extends over 12 amino acids. The CDR3 is CAIKRENNEQFF. The CDR3 DNA reads TGTGCCATCAAGCGGGAGAACAATGAGCAGTTCTTC.

The chain joins TRBV25-1 to TRBJ1-4, with D hard to call. V lost 3 bases to trimming and J lost 0 bases, with 5 bases between them. In germline, CDR1 is MGHDK, CDR2 SYGVNS. The CDR3 sequence is 14 residues long. The CDR3 spells CASSDLATNEKLFF. The CDR3 region has the DNA TGTGCCAGCAGTGACCTTGCAACTAATGAAAAACTGTTTTTT.

The V call is TRBV11-2, the J call TRBJ2-7; D remains ambiguous. The CDR3 runs to 12 residues. CDR1 is SGHAT, CDR2 FQNNGV, per germline. V lost 5 bases and J lost 4, with 9 bases in between. This chain's CDR3 is CASSTQRYEQYF. The CDR3 nucleotides read TGTGCCAGCAGCACCCAGAGATACGAGCAGTACTTC.

The chain couples TRBV20-1 to TRBJ2-3; 10 bases agree with TRBD2. From germline, CDR1 is DFQATT and CDR2 SNEGSKA (reference sequence). The CDR3 has 18 amino acids. V shed 0 bases, J shed 3 bases, and the junction held 12 bases outside the gene matches. CDR3 nucleotide sequence: TGCAGTGCTAGAGATACTGCTAGCGGGGGCTTGAGGACAGATACGCAGTATTTT. It is translated as CSARDTASGGLRTDTQYF.

The CDR3 coding sequence is TGCAGTGCTAGCGAAGGACTAGCGGAAGGTGAGCAGTTCTTC. This encodes CSASEGLAEGEQFF. This chain links TRBV20-1 with TRBJ2-1; the match to TRBD2 covers 10 bases. The CDR3 runs to 14 residues. The V segment lost 3 bases and the J segment 9 bases; nucleotides outside the gene matches: 8. From germline, CDR1 is DFQATT and CDR2 SNEGSKA (reference sequence).